These T cell receptor beta chains were read from a single sample in a study of blood T cell repertoires in COVID-19. Clones were read by immunoSEQ multiplex PCR, and TCRdb kept only the in-frame ones, dropping some. Of under 250,000 clones in the sample, around 83% were seen once. Sequenced input: peripheral blood. The receptor source for this set is a woman in her thirties or forties who had recovered from COVID-19. Each CDR3 is given with its conserved first and last residue. A D gene is named only where the DNA matches it firmly. A row's size may be missing; if present it is once, few, many or a size class.

TGTGCCAGCAGCTTAGGGGGACAGGGTGGCGAAAAACTGTTTTTT	CASSLGGQGGEKLFF	TRBV5-4	TRBJ1-4	NA	TRBD1
TGCGCCAGCAGCTTGGTAGAGCCTCGCGAGCAGTACTTC	CASSLVEPREQYF	TRBV5-1	TRBJ2-7	NA	NA
TGTGCCAGCCGGGACAGGGGATCGGAGACCCAGTACTTC	CASRDRGSETQYF	TRBV6-5	TRBJ2-5	once	TRBD1
TGCAGCGTTGAAAGGGGACACTCCACAGATACGCAGTATTTT	CSVERGHSTDTQYF	TRBV29-1	TRBJ2-3	NA	NA
TGTGCCAGCAACCCATGGGGGGACTATGGCTACACCTTC	CASNPWGDYGYTF	TRBV6-5	TRBJ1-2	NA	NA
TGTGCCACCCAGGTGAGCTCCTACGAGCAGTACTTC	CATQVSSYEQYF	TRBV28	TRBJ2-7	once	NA
TGTGCCACCTCGACAGAGAACACTGAAGCTTTCTTT	CATSTENTEAFF	TRBV5-4	TRBJ1-1	NA	NA
TGCAGCGTCAACAGGGGGACTGAAGCTTTCTTT	CSVNRGTEAFF	TRBV29-1	TRBJ1-1	NA	TRBD1
TGTGCCAGCAGCCCTCGGACAGAAAGCTCCTACGAGCAGTACTTC	CASSPRTESSYEQYF	TRBV6-6	TRBJ2-7	NA	NA
TGTGCCAGCAGTTACTTACAGGGGGACTACGAGCAGTACTTC	CASSYLQGDYEQYF	TRBV6-5	TRBJ2-7	NA	TRBD1
TGTGCCAGCAGCGGGGCCCAGGGCAATGAGCAGTTCTTC	CASSGAQGNEQFF	TRBV11-2	TRBJ2-1	NA	NA
TGTGCCAGCAGGAAACAGGGCTTAGTCACTGAAGCTTTCTTT	CASRKQGLVTEAFF	TRBV5-6	TRBJ1-1	NA	NA
TGTGCCACTGACAGGGGCACAGATACGCAGTATTTT	CATDRGTDTQYF	TRBV2	TRBJ2-3	NA	TRBD1
TGTGCCAGCAGTGAGTTGAGGTACTATGGCTACACCTTC	CASSELRYYGYTF	TRBV2	TRBJ1-2	NA	NA
TGTGCCAGCAGCCCCGGTATGGTGGTCGTTTACAATGAGCAGTTCTTC	CASSPGMVVVYNEQFF	TRBV5-5	TRBJ2-1	NA	NA
TGTGCCAGCAGTTACTCGTTTCTGGGGGGTGGGCAGTTCTTC	CASSYSFLGGGQFF	TRBV6-5	TRBJ2-1	once	NA
TGTGCCAGCAGCTCACCGGGACAGGGAAGGGACGGGGAGCTGTTTTTT	CASSSPGQGRDGELFF	TRBV28	TRBJ2-2	NA	TRBD1
TGTGCCAGCAGCTTAGAACAGGGAGCCTATGGCTACACCTTC	CASSLEQGAYGYTF	TRBV7-9	TRBJ1-2	NA	NA
TGTGCCAGCAGTTACTTCGGTCAAACTGAAGCTTTCTTT	CASSYFGQTEAFF	TRBV6-5	TRBJ1-1	NA	NA
TGTGCCAGCAGTGGGGGCGGCGACACCGGGGAGCTGTTTTTT	CASSGGGDTGELFF	TRBV4-2	TRBJ2-2	NA	NA
TGCGCCAGCAGCTTGCAGGGCGTGGATTCACCCCTCCACTTT	CASSLQGVDSPLHF	TRBV5-1	TRBJ1-6	NA	NA
TGTGCCAGCAGCCAAGATAGAGCAGGTTATGGCTACACCTTC	CASSQDRAGYGYTF	TRBV3-1/TRBV3-2	TRBJ1-2	NA	NA
TGTGCCAGCAGCTTAGAGGTAGCGCGAACACTCTCCTACAATGAGCAGTTCTTC	CASSLEVARTLSYNEQFF	TRBV7-2	TRBJ2-1	NA	NA
TGTGCCAGCAGCTCCGTGAGAGATCAGCCCCAGCATTTT	CASSSVRDQPQHF	TRBV3-1/TRBV3-2	TRBJ1-5	NA	NA
TGTGCCAGCAGCACGCGGGACAGGGAGGTGGAGACCCAGTACTTC	CASSTRDREVETQYF	TRBV7-9	TRBJ2-5	NA	TRBD1
TGCGCCAGCAGCGGACGACAGGGGGGTGGAGAGACCCAGTACTTC	CASSGRQGGGETQYF	TRBV4-1	TRBJ2-5	NA	TRBD1
TGTGCCACCAGCAGAGATCAGGTTCAAAATTCACCCCTCCACTTT	CATSRDQVQNSPLHF	TRBV15	TRBJ1-6	NA	NA
TGTGCCAGCAGCTCAATGTACCAAGAGACCCAGTACTTC	CASSSMYQETQYF	TRBV11-2	TRBJ2-5	NA	NA
TGTGCCAGCAGCTTTACAGGTATCGGGGGAAGCAATCAGCCCCAGCATTTT	CASSFTGIGGSNQPQHF	TRBV5-8	TRBJ1-5	NA	NA
TGTGCCAGCTCCCCCTCCAGGGGGAATGGGGCCAACGTCCTGACTTTC	CASSPSRGNGANVLTF	TRBV18	TRBJ2-6	NA	TRBD1
TGTGCCAGCAGTTGGGGGGGACAGGGCCCCTACAATGAGCAGTTCTTC	CASSWGGQGPYNEQFF	TRBV6-2/TRBV6-3	TRBJ2-1	once	TRBD1
TGTGCCACCGGGGACAGCCCCGTCAAAAATAGCAATCAGCCCCAGCATTTT	CATGDSPVKNSNQPQHF	TRBV2	TRBJ1-5	once	TRBD1
TGTGCCAGCAGTGCCCTTGTGGGAGCCGTAGCCTCCTACGAGCAGTACTTC	CASSALVGAVASYEQYF	TRBV6-1	TRBJ2-7	NA	NA
TGCAGCGTTGAAAATAGGGGCGACGAGCAGTACTTC	CSVENRGDEQYF	TRBV29-1	TRBJ2-7	NA	NA
TGTGCCAGCAGAAGACTGCTCAACGGTGAAAAACTGTTTTTT	CASRRLLNGEKLFF	TRBV6-5	TRBJ1-4	once	NA
TGCGCCAGCAGGAAAGGACTTGGTAGCTCCTACAATGAGCAGTTCTTC	CASRKGLGSSYNEQFF	TRBV5-1	TRBJ2-1	few	NA
TGTGCCAGCAGCCTCCGATCCGGGACAACAACTAATGAAAAACTGTTTTTT	CASSLRSGTTTNEKLFF	TRBV4-2	TRBJ1-4	NA	NA